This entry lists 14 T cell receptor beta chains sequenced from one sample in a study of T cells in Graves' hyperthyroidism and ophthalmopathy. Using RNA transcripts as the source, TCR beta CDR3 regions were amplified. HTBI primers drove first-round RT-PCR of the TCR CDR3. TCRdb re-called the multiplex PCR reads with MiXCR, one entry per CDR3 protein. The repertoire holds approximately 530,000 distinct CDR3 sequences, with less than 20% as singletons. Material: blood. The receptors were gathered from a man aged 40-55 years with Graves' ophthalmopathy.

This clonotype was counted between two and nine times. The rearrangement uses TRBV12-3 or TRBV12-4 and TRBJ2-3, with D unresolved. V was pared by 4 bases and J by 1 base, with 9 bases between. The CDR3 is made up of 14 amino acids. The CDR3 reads CASSYGVRTDTQYF. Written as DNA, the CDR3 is TGTGCCAGCAGTTATGGGGTACGCACAGATACGCAGTATTTT.

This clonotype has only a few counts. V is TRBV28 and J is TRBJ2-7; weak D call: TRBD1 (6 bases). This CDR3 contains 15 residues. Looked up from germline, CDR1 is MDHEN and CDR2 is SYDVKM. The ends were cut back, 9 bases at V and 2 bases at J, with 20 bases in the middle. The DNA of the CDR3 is TGTGCCAGTTCCTTGGCAGGGGTGGGGGCCTACGAGCAGTACTTC. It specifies CASSLAGVGAYEQYF.

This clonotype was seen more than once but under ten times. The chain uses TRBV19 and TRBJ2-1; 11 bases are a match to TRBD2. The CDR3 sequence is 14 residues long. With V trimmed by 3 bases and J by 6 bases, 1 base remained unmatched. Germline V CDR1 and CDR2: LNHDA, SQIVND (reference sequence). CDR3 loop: CASSISGRANEQFF. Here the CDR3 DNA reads TGTGCCAGTAGTATTAGCGGGAGGGCCAATGAGCAGTTCTTC. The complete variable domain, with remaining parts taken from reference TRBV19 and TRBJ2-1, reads DGGITQSPKYLFRKEGQNVTLSCEQNLNHDAMYWYRQDPGQGLRLIYYSQIVNDFQKGDIAEGYSVSREKKESFPLTVTSAQKNPTAFYLCASSISGRANEQFFGPGTRLTVL.

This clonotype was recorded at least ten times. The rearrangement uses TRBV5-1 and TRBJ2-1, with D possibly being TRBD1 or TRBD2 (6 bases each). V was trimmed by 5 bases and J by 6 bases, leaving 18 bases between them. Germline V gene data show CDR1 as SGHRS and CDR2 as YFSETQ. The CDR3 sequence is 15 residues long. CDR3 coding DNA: TGCGCCAGCAGGACCGGAGGGGGTGGTATCAATGAGCAGTTCTTC. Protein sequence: CASRTGGGGINEQFF.

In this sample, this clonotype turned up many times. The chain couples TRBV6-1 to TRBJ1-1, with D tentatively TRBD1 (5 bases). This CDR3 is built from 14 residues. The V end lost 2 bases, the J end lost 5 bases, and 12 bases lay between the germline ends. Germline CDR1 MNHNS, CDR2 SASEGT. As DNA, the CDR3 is TGTGCCAGCAGTGAAATGACGGGGGAGACTGAAGCTTTCTTT. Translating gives CASSEMTGETEAFF.

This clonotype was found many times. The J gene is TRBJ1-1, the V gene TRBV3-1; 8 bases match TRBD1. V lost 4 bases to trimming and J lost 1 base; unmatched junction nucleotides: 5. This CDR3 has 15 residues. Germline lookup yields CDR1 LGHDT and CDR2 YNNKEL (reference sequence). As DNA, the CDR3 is TGTGCCAGCAGCCGATCGACAGGGGAGAACACTGAAGCTTTCTTT. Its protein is CASSRSTGENTEAFF.

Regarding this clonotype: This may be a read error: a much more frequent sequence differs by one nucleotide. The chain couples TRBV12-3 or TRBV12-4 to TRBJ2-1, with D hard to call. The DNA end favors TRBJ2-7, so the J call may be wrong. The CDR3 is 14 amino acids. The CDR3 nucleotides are TGTGCCAGCAGTTTTCTAAGCTCCTACAATGAGCAGTACTTC. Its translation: CASSFLSSYNEQYF.

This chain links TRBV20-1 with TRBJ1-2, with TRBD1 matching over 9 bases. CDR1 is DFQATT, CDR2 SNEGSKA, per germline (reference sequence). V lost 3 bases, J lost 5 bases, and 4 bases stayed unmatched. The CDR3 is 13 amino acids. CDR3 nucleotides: TGCAGTGCTAGTAAGGGGACAGGGTATGGCTACACCTTC. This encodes CSASKGTGYGYTF.

In DNA, the CDR3 is TGTGCCAGCAGTCCGGGCCGGGTCGAGGAGACCCAGTACTTC. Protein product: CASSPGRVEETQYF. V usage is TRBV6-1 and J usage is TRBJ2-5, with D hard to call. Germline-derived CDR1 and CDR2 are MNHNS and SASEGT. With 5 bases removed from V and 5 bases from J, the gap between germline ends came to 15 bases. This CDR3 has 14 residues.

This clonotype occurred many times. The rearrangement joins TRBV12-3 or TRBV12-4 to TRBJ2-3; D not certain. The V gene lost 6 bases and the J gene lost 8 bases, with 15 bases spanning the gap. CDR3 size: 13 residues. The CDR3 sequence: CASSPGPGSTQYF. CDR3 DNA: TGTGCCAGCAGCCCTGGGCCAGGCAGTACGCAGTATTTT.

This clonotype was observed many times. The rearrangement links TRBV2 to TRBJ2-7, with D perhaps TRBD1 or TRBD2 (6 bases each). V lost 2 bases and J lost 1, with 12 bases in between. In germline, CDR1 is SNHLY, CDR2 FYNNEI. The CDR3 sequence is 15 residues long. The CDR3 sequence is CASSERGRNSYEQYF. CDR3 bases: TGTGCCAGCAGTGAACGGGGGCGGAATTCCTACGAGCAGTACTTC.

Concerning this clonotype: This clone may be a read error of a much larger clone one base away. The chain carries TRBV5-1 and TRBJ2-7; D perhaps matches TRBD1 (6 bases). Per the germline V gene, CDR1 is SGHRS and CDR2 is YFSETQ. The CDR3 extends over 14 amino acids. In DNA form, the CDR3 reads TGTGCCAGCAGCTTCGCCGGGACACCCTACGAGCAGTACTTC. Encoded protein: CASSFAGTPYEQYF.

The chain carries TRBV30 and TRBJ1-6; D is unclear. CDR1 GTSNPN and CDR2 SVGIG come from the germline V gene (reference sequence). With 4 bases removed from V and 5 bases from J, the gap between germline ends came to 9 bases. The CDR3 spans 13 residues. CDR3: CAWTRMDNSPLHF. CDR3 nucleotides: TGTGCCTGGACCCGGATGGATAATTCACCCCTCCACTTT.

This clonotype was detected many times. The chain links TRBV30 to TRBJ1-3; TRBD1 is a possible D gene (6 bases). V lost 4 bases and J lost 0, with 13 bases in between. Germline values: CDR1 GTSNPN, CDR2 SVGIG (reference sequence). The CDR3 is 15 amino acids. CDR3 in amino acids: CAWMSQGISGNTIYF. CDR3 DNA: TGTGCCTGGATGTCTCAGGGGATCTCTGGAAACACCATATATTTT.